The entry that follows covers one TCR beta chain sequence. What it binds is not known. The protocol was immunoSEQ multiplex PCR, while the TCRdb copy is restricted to in-frame clones and leaves out a portion. The data hold 80,000 to 130,000 clones, with less than 95% observed a single time. CDR3 length: 15 residues. Trimming removed 2 bases from V and 4 bases from J; junction bases left unmatched: 3. Per germline, CDR1 MNHEY and CDR2 SMNVEV (reference sequence). This specimen belongs to a study of siplizumab effects on memory and regulatory T cells. Broader study findings: Siplizumab produced a significant reduction in alloreactive sequences that were traceable to unstimulated CD4+ memory cells.

This clonotype was sampled from a human donor in good health. V usage is TRBV27 and J usage is TRBJ2-1, with TRBD1 identical over 9 bases. Sequencing was carried out using Tregs sorted from blood. The CDR3 DNA follows: TGTGCCAGCAGTTTAAGGACAGGGGTGTACAATGAGCAGTTCTTC. Translating it yields CASSLRTGVYNEQFF.